Following are 26 T cell receptor beta chains from one sample sequenced in a study of somatic mutations in cytotoxic T cells in rheumatoid arthritis. Profiled with immunoSEQ multiplex PCR; TCRdb holds only in-frame clones, not every one. The table has roughly 19,000 clones, roughly 84% seen once. Sequencing used CD8+ T cells sorted from blood. All receptors derive from a woman aged 45-65 years in good health.

The V and J genes are TRBV11-2 and TRBJ1-1; a weak D match, TRBD1 (6 bases). Trimming removed 1 base from V and 6 bases from J, with 9 bases in between. In germline, CDR1 is SGHAT, CDR2 FQNNGV. This CDR3 comprises 13 residues. The CDR3 DNA is TGTGCCAGCAGCTTAGCAGGGGCCCCTGAAGCTTTCTTT. This encodes CASSLAGAPEAFF.

The V call is TRBV6-4, the J call TRBJ2-6; 9 bases agree with TRBD1. Germline V gene data show CDR1 as MRHNA and CDR2 as SNTAGT. This CDR3 region has 16 residues. The J segment lost 0 bases and the V segment lost 3 bases, leaving 0 bases of the junction unmatched. CDR3 in amino acids: CASSETGGSGANVLTF. The CDR3 nucleotides are TGTGCCAGCAGTGAGACAGGGGGCTCTGGGGCCAACGTCCTGACTTTC.

Written as DNA, the CDR3 is TGTGCCACCAGCAGTTATGGGAGGGCGCGGGATAATGAGCAGTTCTTC. It is translated as CATSSYGRARDNEQFF. The chain combines TRBV15 with TRBJ2-1, with TRBD2 identical over 7 bases. With 3 bases clipped from V and 7 bases from J, the junction kept 12 bases outside the gene matches. The germline V gene encodes CDR1 LNHNV and CDR2 YYDKDF (reference sequence). The CDR3 extends over 16 amino acids. Full variable domain (outside the CDR3, taken from reference TRBV15 and TRBJ2-1): DAMVIQNPRYQVTQFGKPVTLSCSQTLNHNVMYWYQQKSSQAPKLLFHYYDKDFNNEADTPDNFQSRRPNTSFCFLDIRSPGLGDTAMYLCATSSYGRARDNEQFFGPGTRLTVL.

This clone has just one count. The chain carries TRBV2 and TRBJ2-3, with D possibly matching TRBD2 (5 bases). CDR1 is SNHLY and CDR2 is FYNNEI in the germline V gene. This CDR3 contains 16 residues. Trimming cost V 8 bases and J 0 bases, with 18 bases left between them. The CDR3: CASLPLRDSSTDTQYF. Written as DNA, the CDR3 is TGTGCCAGCCTACCCCTCCGGGATTCTAGCACAGATACGCAGTATTTT.

This chain joins TRBV6-5 and TRBJ1-1, with a weak D call TRBD1 (5 bases). This CDR3 contains 12 residues. CDR1 and CDR2 from the germline V gene are MNHEY and SVGAGI. V was trimmed by 11 bases and J by 5 bases, leaving 15 bases between them. This CDR3 reads CASMAGITEAFF. The CDR3 DNA follows: TGTGCCTCCATGGCAGGGATAACTGAAGCTTTCTTT.

This chain uses TRBV27 with TRBJ2-1; 14 bases map to TRBD2. Germline V gene data show CDR1 as MNHEY and CDR2 as SMNVEV (reference sequence). The CDR3 runs to 16 residues. V lost 8 bases, J lost 2 bases, and 5 bases stayed unmatched. The CDR3 sequence is CASGLAGGPAYNEQFF. DNA of the CDR3: TGTGCCAGCGGACTAGCGGGGGGCCCTGCCTACAATGAGCAGTTCTTC.

This clone has only one observation. The rearrangement joins TRBV19 to TRBJ1-2; perhaps TRBD1 as D (6 bases). The CDR3 spans 15 residues. Trimming pared 9 bases from V and 3 bases from J, leaving 20 bases between. Germline CDR1 reads LNHDA; CDR2 reads SQIVND (reference sequence). The CDR3 nucleotides are TGTGCCAGCTACTCCTACGACAGGTTGGACTATGGCTACACCTTC. This codes for CASYSYDRLDYGYTF.

The chain recombines TRBV7-2 with TRBJ2-7, with TRBD2 matching 12 bases. The V segment lost 0 bases and the J segment 2 bases; nucleotides outside the gene matches: 11. The germline gives CDR1 SGHTA, CDR2 FQGNSA. The CDR3 spans 19 residues. The CDR3 region is CASSLAPLAGGPIPYEQYV. CDR3 in DNA: TGTGCCAGCAGCTTAGCTCCTCTAGCGGGGGGGCCTATCCCCTACGAGCAGTACGTC.

V and J are TRBV7-8 and TRBJ2-1; D is ambiguous. CDR1 is SGHVS and CDR2 is FQNEAQ in the germline V gene. The CDR3 contains 11 residues. Trimming cost V 5 bases and J 9 bases, with 8 bases left between them. The CDR3 region is CASSGPVEQFF. The CDR3, as DNA: TGTGCCAGCAGCGGCCCGGTTGAGCAGTTCTTC.

The chain links TRBV4-3 to TRBJ1-1, with no clear D. V lost 0 bases, J lost 0 bases, and 8 bases lay in between. This CDR3 is built from 15 residues. The germline CDR1 and CDR2 sequences are LGHNA and YSLEER. CDR3 nucleotides: TGCGCCAGCAGCCAAGACTATGGAATGAACACTGAAGCTTTCTTT. It translates to CASSQDYGMNTEAFF.

The chain has TRBV7-2 and TRBJ2-7; TRBD1 is a possible D gene (6 bases). The V gene lost 0 bases and the J gene lost 0 bases, with 15 bases spanning the gap. Germline V gene lookup returns CDR1 SGHTA and CDR2 FQGNSA. There are 17 residues in the CDR3. Here the CDR3 reads CASSLAWGPYSSYEQYV. CDR3 sequence (DNA): TGTGCCAGCAGCTTAGCGTGGGGGCCCTACAGCTCCTACGAGCAGTACGTC.

The CDR3 coding sequence is TGTGCCAGCAGCTTAGAAGAACCCTACGAGCAGTACGTC. This codes for CASSLEEPYEQYV. The rearrangement uses TRBV7-9 and TRBJ2-7; the D is unclear. The CDR3 totals 13 residues. V was pared by 1 base and J by 2 bases, with 6 bases between. The germline V gene encodes CDR1 SEHNR and CDR2 FQNEAQ (reference sequence).

V gene TRBV19 combines with J gene TRBJ1-1; no clear D gene. V was shortened by 3 bases and J by 3 bases, with 5 bases between the two germline ends. The CDR3 covers 12 residues. Germline CDR1 and CDR2: LNHDA and SQIVND (reference sequence). This chain's CDR3 is CASSIWDTEAFF. DNA for the CDR3: TGTGCCAGTAGTATCTGGGACACTGAAGCTTTCTTT.

Here the CDR3 reads CASSHGQGGNQPQHF. CDR3 in DNA: TGTGCCAGCAGCCACGGACAGGGAGGCAATCAGCCCCAGCATTTT. The V gene is TRBV7-2, the J gene TRBJ1-5; 8 bases map to TRBD1. In germline, CDR1 is SGHTA, CDR2 FQGNSA. This CDR3 comprises 15 residues. V lost 5 bases to trimming and J lost 2 bases; unmatched junction nucleotides: 5.

This clone was seen only a few times. The V and J genes are TRBV4-3 and TRBJ2-7, with 11 bases identical to TRBD2. The V gene's germline CDR1 is LGHNA and CDR2 YSLEER. The CDR3 length is 17 residues. Germline trimming cut 3 bases from V and 1 base from J; bases unmatched to any gene: 8. The CDR3 DNA is TGCGCCAGCAGCCAGGGTACACTAGCGGGGGATTCCTACGAGCAGTACTTC. Protein sequence: CASSQGTLAGDSYEQYF.

The rearrangement uses TRBV5-1 and TRBJ2-5; 8 bases agree with TRBD2. Unmatched junction bases numbered 14, after V lost 2 bases and J lost 5 bases. Per germline, CDR1 SGHRS and CDR2 YFSETQ. The CDR3 has 17 residues. The CDR3 DNA is TGCGCCAGCAGCTTTGGGACGAACGGGGGGGCAGGGGAGACCCAGTACTTC. Its protein product is CASSFGTNGGAGETQYF. Together with reference TRBV5-1 and TRBJ2-5, the CDR3 gives the full variable domain: KAGVTQTPRYLIKTRGQQVTLSCSPISGHRSVSWYQQTPGQGLQFLFEYFSETQRNKGNFPGRFSGRQFSNSRSEMNVSTLELGDSALYLCASSFGTNGGAGETQYFGPGTRLLVL.

The chain is built from TRBV7-8 and TRBJ2-7; 7 bases fit TRBD1. The CDR3 runs 14 residues. In germline, CDR1 is SGHVS, CDR2 FQNEAQ. Germline trimming cut 6 bases from V and 4 bases from J; bases unmatched to any gene: 9. CDR3 bases: TGTGCCAGCAGTCACCTCGGGACAGCATACGAGCAGTACTTC. Amino acids: CASSHLGTAYEQYF.

The CDR3 DNA follows: TGCAGTGCTAGGGGGGAGGGTGGAGCTTTCTTT. Translated, it gives CSARGEGGAFF. V gene TRBV20-1 combines with J gene TRBJ1-1; D is possibly TRBD1 (5 bases). This CDR3 region has 11 residues. V shed 3 bases and J shed 10 bases, with 12 bases lying between them. The germline gives CDR1 DFQATT, CDR2 SNEGSKA (reference sequence).

This chain joins TRBV6-5 and TRBJ2-1, with D perhaps matching TRBD2 (6 bases). Trimming pared 0 bases from V and 10 bases from J, leaving 7 bases between. CDR1 and CDR2 from the germline V gene are MNHEY and SVGAGI. The CDR3 spans 12 residues. The CDR3 loop is CASSYSGGEQFF. DNA for the CDR3: TGTGCCAGCAGTTACTCGGGGGGAGAGCAGTTCTTC.

CDR3: CASSPHLAGNTEAFF. For the CDR3, the DNA is TGTGCCAGCAGTCCCCATCTCGCGGGGAACACTGAAGCTTTCTTT. The chain links TRBV27 to TRBJ1-1; no definite D call. The CDR3 extends over 15 amino acids. Germline V gives CDR1 MNHEY, CDR2 SMNVEV (reference sequence). V gave up 5 bases and J gave up 1 base, with 14 bases separating them.

V gene TRBV4-2 combines with J gene TRBJ1-2, with D possibly being TRBD1 (5 bases). The germline V gene encodes CDR1 LGHNA and CDR2 YNFKEQ. CDR3 length: 14 amino acids. The V gene lost 10 bases and the J gene lost 0 bases, with 15 bases spanning the gap. The CDR3 DNA is TGTGCCACCCACGTTTCAGGGACTAACTATGGCTACACCTTC. It encodes CATHVSGTNYGYTF.

The genes are TRBV11-2 and TRBJ1-2; TRBD1 matches 7 bases. The CDR3 length is 14 residues. V dropped 4 bases and J dropped 2; count of bases not matched to a gene: 4. Germline lookup yields CDR1 SGHAT and CDR2 FQNNGV. The CDR3 nucleotides read TGTGCCAGCAGCTCTCCGGGACAGAACTATGGCTACACCTTC. Amino acid sequence: CASSSPGQNYGYTF.

V gene TRBV9 combines with J gene TRBJ2-5, with 7 positions matching TRBD1. CDR1 SGDLS and CDR2 YYNGEE come from the germline V gene. This CDR3 is built from 14 residues. The V gene end was trimmed by 3 bases and the J gene end by 1 base; junction bases not matched to a gene: 3. The CDR3 DNA reads as TGTGCCAGCAGCGCCCGGGACAGCCAAGAGACCCAGTACTTC. It specifies CASSARDSQETQYF.

The rearrangement links TRBV4-2 to TRBJ2-2, with TRBD1 matching 9 bases. The CDR3 has 15 amino acids. Per the germline V gene, CDR1 is LGHNA and CDR2 is YNFKEQ. The V gene end was trimmed by 0 bases and the J gene end by 6 bases; junction bases not matched to a gene: 2. This chain's CDR3 is CASSQEDRGSGELFF. Here the CDR3 DNA reads TGTGCCAGCAGCCAAGAAGACAGGGGGTCCGGGGAGCTGTTTTTT.

The chain joins TRBV27 to TRBJ2-2; 9 positions match TRBD1. Germline assignment: CDR1 MNHEY and CDR2 SMNVEV (reference sequence). This CDR3 is built from 22 residues. Germline trimming cut 4 bases from V and 0 bases from J; bases unmatched to any gene: 21. The CDR3 nucleotides are TGTGCCAGCAGTTCTGTCTTTAACGAGGGGACAGGGATCTTATCGAACACCGGGGAGCTGTTTTTT. Amino acids: CASSSVFNEGTGILSNTGELFF.

The V and J genes are TRBV4-2 and TRBJ2-1; D is uncertain. Per the germline V gene, CDR1 is LGHNA and CDR2 is YNFKEQ. The V gene lost 3 bases and the J gene lost 0 bases, with 18 bases spanning the gap. CDR3 length: 18 residues. The CDR3 protein is CASSHSAGGPSSYNEQFF. CDR3 DNA: TGTGCCAGCAGCCACTCAGCTGGCGGACCGAGCTCCTACAATGAGCAGTTCTTC.